The 25 T cell receptor beta chains listed next were all sequenced from one sample in a study of T cell responses to AZD1222 COVID-19 vaccine. Measured with immunoSEQ multiplex PCR; TCRdb has only the in-frame clones, and not every one. Of about 150,000 clones in the sample, roughly nine tenths were seen once. Sequenced here: peripheral blood, sampled 28 days after the second AZD1222 dose. All receptors derive from an adult who received the AZD1222 COVID-19 vaccine.

The rearrangement uses TRBV4-1 and TRBJ2-7; TRBD2 matches at 8 bases. Germline loops: CDR1 MGHRA, CDR2 YSYEKL. With 1 base clipped from V and 2 bases from J, the junction kept 1 base outside the gene matches. The CDR3 has 14 amino acids. As DNA, the CDR3 is TGCGCCAGCAGCCAAGTAGCGGGGACCTACGAGCAGTACTTC. Translating gives CASSQVAGTYEQYF.

This chain uses TRBV2 with TRBJ1-3, with 7 bases aligning to TRBD1. V was clipped by 6 bases and J by 8 bases; unmatched bases: 7. The CDR3 totals 13 residues. Germline V lookup: CDR1 SNHLY, CDR2 FYNNEI. Here the CDR3 reads CASRRQGGYTIYF. The CDR3 DNA follows: TGTGCCAGCAGAAGACAGGGAGGGTACACCATATATTTT.

The J gene is TRBJ1-4, the V gene TRBV6-6; D call uncertain. Germline CDR1 and CDR2: MNHNY and SVGAGI (reference sequence). The CDR3 runs 18 residues. Trimming took off 5 bases at V and 0 bases at J, with 19 bases between the two ends. The CDR3 region is CASSPGWRPLATNEKLFF. The DNA for the CDR3 is TGTGCCAGCAGTCCGGGATGGCGACCATTAGCAACTAATGAAAAACTGTTTTTT.

The rearrangement uses TRBV7-9 and TRBJ1-2; tentative D call: TRBD1 (5 bases). The V gene lost 1 base and the J gene lost 4 bases, with 16 bases spanning the gap. Germline CDR1 is SEHNR and CDR2 is FQNEAQ (reference sequence). This CDR3 is built from 16 residues. The CDR3 region is CASSLGDVRGGYGYTF. The CDR3 nucleotides are TGTGCCAGCAGCTTAGGGGATGTAAGGGGCGGCTATGGCTACACCTTC.

The chain has TRBV10-3 and TRBJ1-5, with a weak D call TRBD1 (5 bases). The CDR3 runs to 13 residues. Trimming took off 6 bases at V and 4 bases at J, with 10 bases between the two ends. Per germline, CDR1 ENHRY and CDR2 SYGVKD. The CDR3 bases are TGTGCCATCAGGGCAGGGCCAAATCAGCCCCAGCATTTT. Protein product: CAIRAGPNQPQHF.

Notes on this clone: Additional DNA sequences in this sample encode the identical CDR3. This rearrangement joins TRBV27 to TRBJ1-2, with D hard to call. The V end was cut by 0 bases, the J end by 5 bases, with 7 bases between. Germline V gene data show CDR1 as MNHEY and CDR2 as SMNVEV (reference sequence). The CDR3 runs 13 residues. In DNA form, the CDR3 reads TGTGCCAGCAGTTTATCCGGCGATTATGGCTACACCTTC. It codes for CASSLSGDYGYTF.

V and J are TRBV6-2 or TRBV6-3 and TRBJ2-1; a possible D gene is TRBD2 (6 bases). The CDR3 has 15 amino acids. From germline, CDR1 is MNHEY and CDR2 SVGEGT. Trimming removed 5 bases from V and 3 bases from J, with 14 bases in between. The CDR3 coding sequence is TGTGCCAGCAGTGACACGGAGGGATTCTACAATGAGCAGTTCTTC. Translation gives CASSDTEGFYNEQFF.

This chain's CDR3 is CASSLGVGREANYGYTF. The CDR3 DNA follows: TGCGCCAGCAGCTTGGGCGTGGGCAGGGAAGCTAACTATGGCTACACCTTC. J is TRBJ1-2 and V is TRBV5-1, with a possible D match to TRBD1 (5 bases). Trimming removed 0 bases at V and 0 bases at J, with 15 bases between. Germline lookup yields CDR1 SGHRS and CDR2 YFSETQ. The CDR3 extends over 17 amino acids.

The chain joins TRBV9 to TRBJ2-7, with 11 nucleotides matching TRBD1. CDR1 is SGDLS, CDR2 YYNGEE, per germline. Trimming cost V 2 bases and J 4 bases; bases outside gene matches: 8. The CDR3 length is 16 residues. CDR3 region: CASSVGLGQGVYEQYF. For the CDR3, the DNA is TGTGCCAGCAGCGTGGGATTGGGACAGGGGGTTTACGAGCAGTACTTC.

The chain links TRBV21-1 to TRBJ2-1; the table assigns TRBD2, which was not confirmed against the DNA. TRBV21-1 is shown as a pseudogene. The CDR3 has 17 amino acids. The CDR3: CASSSRKLAGEVNEQFF. The CDR3 DNA reads TGTGCCAGCAGCTCTCGTAAACTAGCGGGAGAAGTTAATGAGCAGTTCTTC.

The chain recombines TRBV15 with TRBJ2-5; 13 bases align to TRBD2. Germline assignment: CDR1 LNHNV and CDR2 YYDKDF (reference sequence). V dropped 5 bases and J dropped 5; count of bases not matched to a gene: 11. The CDR3 length is 17 residues. The CDR3 sequence is CATSFGLAGEEVETQYF. CDR3 coding DNA: TGTGCCACCAGCTTTGGACTAGCGGGAGAGGAGGTGGAGACCCAGTACTTC.

The chain uses TRBV20-1 and TRBJ2-2, with 10 bases that match TRBD2. V lost 3 bases and J lost 6; bases outside the gene matches: 7. This CDR3 has 15 amino acids. Germline CDR1 reads DFQATT; CDR2 reads SNEGSKA (reference sequence). CDR3 sequence: CSASPASGSAGELFF. The CDR3 DNA sequence: TGCAGTGCTAGTCCGGCTAGCGGGAGTGCCGGGGAGCTGTTTTTT.

The chain carries TRBV9 and TRBJ2-1; no firm D call. The CDR3 covers 14 residues. Between the trimmed V and J ends, which lost 0 bases and 5 bases, there was a span of 9 bases. Germline CDR1 SGDLS, CDR2 YYNGEE. The CDR3 DNA follows: TGTGCCAGCAGCGTAGCGGGCGGAAACAATGAGCAGTTCTTC. Residues: CASSVAGGNNEQFF.

The chain's CDR3 is CATSESYTDTQYF. The CDR3 nucleotides are TGTGCCACCAGTGAGTCGTACACAGATACGCAGTATTTT. The V and J genes are TRBV24-1 and TRBJ2-3, with D unclear. This CDR3 is 13 amino acids long. The germline V and J ends were trimmed by 4 bases and 2 bases, with 6 bases remaining between them. Per germline, CDR1 KGHDR and CDR2 SFDVKD.

This clone was seen a handful of times. The CDR3 DNA reads TGTGCCAGCTCACCACGGCGTAGCGGGAGTGCTTATGAGCAGTTCTTC. Its protein is CASSPRRSGSAYEQFF. This chain uses TRBV18 with TRBJ2-1, with 9 bases that match TRBD2. Losses at the gene ends were 1 base for V and 8 bases for J; bases not matched to a gene: 9. CDR1 and CDR2 from the germline V gene are KGHSH and LQKENI. The CDR3 is made up of 16 amino acids.

The chain uses TRBV24-1 and TRBJ2-1; 8 positions match TRBD2. This CDR3 contains 16 residues. The trim removed 5 bases at V and 5 bases at J, leaving 10 bases unmatched. The germline V gene encodes CDR1 KGHDR and CDR2 SFDVKD. CDR3 sequence reads: CATSALGVAGNNEQFF. The CDR3 DNA is TGTGCCACCAGTGCCCTAGGAGTAGCGGGGAACAATGAGCAGTTCTTC.

V and J are TRBV4-3 and TRBJ1-5; no clear D gene. This CDR3 region has 15 residues. From germline, CDR1 is LGHNA and CDR2 YSLEER. V lost 1 base, J lost 0 bases, and 7 bases lay in between. CDR3 in amino acids: CASSQGRYSNQPQHF. DNA for the CDR3: TGCGCCAGCAGCCAAGGTAGATATAGCAATCAGCCCCAGCATTTT.

For the CDR3, the DNA is TGCGCCAGCAGCTATTCCCCGTTGACTAGCGCCCAAGAGACCCAGTACTTC. Amino acid sequence: CASSYSPLTSAQETQYF. The chain employs TRBV5-1 and TRBJ2-5; TRBD2 matches at 8 bases. The CDR3 totals 17 residues. Germline CDR1 reads SGHRS; CDR2 reads YFSETQ. After removal of 3 bases from V and 1 base from J, the junction contained 11 bases not matched to a gene. The variable domain in full, completed from reference TRBV5-1 and TRBJ2-5, reads KAGVTQTPRYLIKTRGQQVTLSCSPISGHRSVSWYQQTPGQGLQFLFEYFSETQRNKGNFPGRFSGRQFSNSRSEMNVSTLELGDSALYLCASSYSPLTSAQETQYFGPGTRLLVL.

J is TRBJ1-2 and V is TRBV24-1; D is undetermined. The CDR3 extends over 14 amino acids. Trimming left V 4 bases short and J 4 bases short, with 12 bases between. CDR1 is KGHDR and CDR2 is SFDVKD in the germline V gene. CDR3 sequence: CATSESLNPYGYTF. The CDR3 DNA reads TGTGCCACCAGTGAGTCACTTAACCCCTATGGCTACACCTTC.

The chain combines TRBV19 with TRBJ1-1; TRBD1 aligns across 10 bases. V dropped 5 bases and J dropped 5; count of bases not matched to a gene: 5. Germline V gene data show CDR1 as LNHDA and CDR2 as SQIVND (reference sequence). This CDR3 has 14 residues. As DNA, the CDR3 is TGTGCCAGTAGTCCGGCGGACAGGGGGACTGAAGCTTTCTTT. Its protein is CASSPADRGTEAFF.

The chain carries TRBV12-3 or TRBV12-4 and TRBJ2-7; D is unresolved. The CDR3 length is 13 residues. Trimming cost V 2 bases and J 2 bases, with 7 bases left between them. The DNA of the CDR3 is TGTGCCAGCAGTTTAATGTATACCTACGAGCAGTACTTC. Amino acids: CASSLMYTYEQYF.

The chain is built from TRBV19 and TRBJ2-2, with a possible D match to TRBD2 (5 bases). Germline lookup yields CDR1 LNHDA and CDR2 SQIVND (reference sequence). The V end lost 2 bases, the J end lost 7 bases, and 14 bases lay between the germline ends. The CDR3 has 15 amino acids. DNA of the CDR3: TGTGCCAGTAGTATATGGCGAAGGGAGAACGGGGAGCTGTTTTTT. It translates to CASSIWRRENGELFF.

The rearrangement uses TRBV7-2 and TRBJ2-1, with D hard to call. Trimming shortened V by 6 bases and J by 8 bases, and 17 bases separated the two germline ends. The CDR3 is 14 residues long. Germline CDR1 is SGHTA and CDR2 is FQGNSA. CDR3 in DNA: TGTGCCAGCAGACTCGGTTTGGCGTTCGATGAGCAGTTCTTC. The encoded protein is CASRLGLAFDEQFF.

The chain joins TRBV29-1 to TRBJ1-2; D gene unclear. Germline lookup yields CDR1 SQVTM and CDR2 ANQGSEA. The CDR3 has 12 residues. The germline V and J ends were trimmed by 4 bases and 6 bases, with 12 bases remaining between them. CDR3 bases: TGCAGCGTTGTACGGGCTTTCGATGGCTACACCTTC. Translated, it gives CSVVRAFDGYTF.

The rearrangement joins TRBV27 to TRBJ1-6, with D uncertain. Germline CDR1 is MNHEY and CDR2 is SMNVEV (reference sequence). CDR3 size: 13 residues. V was cut by 9 bases and J by 8 bases, with 14 bases left in between. The CDR3 here is CASSVLLYSPLHF. Here the CDR3 DNA reads TGTGCCAGTTCCGTATTACTCTATTCACCCCTCCACTTT.